This passage covers 20 T cell receptor beta chains from one sample sequenced in a study of regulatory T cells in long-lasting Graves disease. iRepertoire HTBI primers and Arm-PCR of CDR3 regions built TCR beta libraries. MiXCR was run by TCRdb on the multiplex PCR reads, yielding one entry per CDR3 protein. This table holds 410,000 or so distinct CDR3 sequences, about 16% found once. Time point of the sample: newly diagnosed GD, antithyroid drugs for less than 3 months. Extracted PBMC RNA gave rise to the TCR library. The same specimen was also included in a second study, on T cells in Graves' hyperthyroidism and ophthalmopathy.

The starting material was peripheral blood mononuclear cells (PBMCs), obtained at new diagnosis, from a patient treated with antithyroid drugs. All receptors come from a woman aged 25 to 39 with Graves disease.

A few counts support this clonotype. The chain couples TRBV7-9 to TRBJ1-5, with 12 bases fitting TRBD1. In germline, CDR1 is SEHNR, CDR2 FQNEAQ (reference sequence). Trimming took 3 bases from V and 1 from J; bases not matched to a gene: 4. The CDR3 has 17 amino acids. CDR3 region: CASSLGTGGVSNQPQHF. For the CDR3, the DNA is TGTGCCAGCAGCTTGGGGACAGGGGGCGTCAGCAATCAGCCCCAGCATTTT.

In its sample, this clonotype was seen many times. The chain combines TRBV27 with TRBJ2-7; a weak D match, TRBD1 (5 bases). The germline gives CDR1 MNHEY, CDR2 SMNVEV (reference sequence). CDR3 length equals 13 residues. V was shortened by 5 bases and J by 4 bases, with 12 bases between the two germline ends. The CDR3 coding sequence is TGTGCCAGCAGTCCCCCGACAGAGTACGAGCAGTACTTC. Translating it yields CASSPPTEYEQYF.

This clonotype was observed a few times. Likely a read error: the CDR3 ends without its conserved phenylalanine or tryptophan. The genes are TRBV29-1 and TRBJ2-1; 8 nucleotides line up with TRBD2. CDR3 size: 16 residues. The V gene end was trimmed by 0 bases and the J gene end by 7 bases; junction bases not matched to a gene: 11. Germline V gene sequence: CDR1 SQVTM, CDR2 ANQGSEA. The CDR3 sequence is CSVEDEGTGGPNEQFL. The CDR3 DNA sequence: TGCAGCGTTGAAGATGAGGGAACGGGAGGGCCGAATGAGCAGTTCCTC.

This clonotype was counted at least ten times. V gene TRBV7-9 combines with J gene TRBJ1-5, with 9 positions matching TRBD1. V lost 5 bases and J lost 2; bases outside the gene matches: 4. The CDR3 loop spans 15 amino acids. Germline CDR1 and CDR2: SEHNR and FQNEAQ (reference sequence). The CDR3 nucleotides read TGTGCCAGCAGCATGGGACAGGGACGCAATCAGCCCCAGCATTTT. Its translation: CASSMGQGRNQPQHF.

This clonotype has more than one count but fewer than ten. CDR3 coding DNA: TGTGCCAGCAGTGACGGACCAGAAGATACGCAGTATTTT. Protein sequence: CASSDGPEDTQYF. The chain has TRBV6-4 and TRBJ2-3; unclear D gene. The CDR3 is made up of 13 amino acids. In germline, CDR1 is MRHNA, CDR2 SNTAGT. V lost 2 bases and J lost 5, with 8 bases in between.

The chain uses TRBV6-2 or TRBV6-3 and TRBJ1-6; no clear D gene. Trimming took 8 bases from V and 5 from J, leaving 7 bases between them. CDR1 and CDR2 (germline): MNHEY, SVGEGT. The CDR3 covers 12 residues. The CDR3 spells CASEGNNSPLHF. The CDR3 bases are TGTGCCAGCGAAGGGAATAATTCACCCCTCCACTTT.

This clonotype occurred many times. This rearrangement joins TRBV5-6 to TRBJ1-5; no firm D call. The CDR3 is made up of 17 amino acids. V was clipped by 3 bases and J by 0 bases, with 16 bases between them. Germline CDR1 SGHDT, CDR2 YYEEEE. CDR3 loop: CASSYNLGRYSNQPQHF. CDR3 in DNA: TGTGCCAGCAGCTACAACTTAGGACGGTATAGCAATCAGCCCCAGCATTTT. The full variable domain, completed using reference TRBV5-6 and TRBJ1-5, is DAGVTQSPTHLIKTRGQQVTLRCSPKSGHDTVSWYQQALGQGPQFIFQYYEEEERQRGNFPDRFSGHQFPNYSSELNVNALLLGDSALYLCASSYNLGRYSNQPQHFGDGTRLSIL.

In this sample, this clonotype turned up a few times. The chain is built from TRBV30 and TRBJ2-7, with 10 bases aligning to TRBD1. This CDR3 comprises 14 residues. V was clipped by 5 bases and J by 2 bases; unmatched bases: 6. Germline-derived CDR1 and CDR2 are GTSNPN and SVGIG (reference sequence). CDR3 region: CAWGRDRGTYEQYF. The CDR3 DNA follows: TGTGCCTGGGGCCGGGACAGGGGTACCTACGAGCAGTACTTC.

At least ten counts were recorded for this clonotype. This rearrangement joins TRBV5-1 to TRBJ2-1; 14 nucleotides agree with TRBD2. This CDR3 spans 18 amino acids. The trim removed 2 bases at V and 7 bases at J, leaving 11 bases unmatched. CDR1 SGHRS and CDR2 YFSETQ come from the germline V gene. The CDR3 DNA sequence: TGCGCCAGCAGCTTAACTAGGACTAGCGGGAGGATTTGGAATGAGCAGTTCTTC. Translating gives CASSLTRTSGRIWNEQFF.

The chain employs TRBV20-1 and TRBJ2-1, with a tentative D call TRBD2 (6 bases). Trimming removed 0 bases from V and 5 bases from J, with 17 bases in between. The CDR3 contains 16 residues. CDR1 is DFQATT and CDR2 is SNEGSKA in the germline V gene (reference sequence). CDR3 residues: CSARDRRLVLHNEQFF. CDR3 sequence (DNA): TGCAGTGCTAGAGATCGTAGACTAGTCCTCCACAATGAGCAGTTCTTC.

This clonotype was recorded many times. The rearrangement links TRBV6-1 to TRBJ2-1; no definite D call. Germline V gene sequence: CDR1 MNHNS, CDR2 SASEGT. V lost 6 bases, J lost 8 bases, and 14 bases lay in between. The CDR3 is made up of 13 amino acids. CDR3 sequence: CASSQWALHEQFF. CDR3 in DNA: TGTGCCAGCAGCCAGTGGGCCCTCCATGAGCAGTTCTTC.

This clonotype turned up a few times. This may be a read error, as it is one base from a much larger clone. The V and J genes are TRBV18 and TRBJ2-4, with TRBD2 matching 7 bases. CDR1 and CDR2 from the germline V gene are KGHSH and LQKENI. This CDR3 comprises 16 residues. In nucleotides, the CDR3 is TGTGCCAGCTCAGCACCGGCGGGAGCCCCGGGAAACATTCAGTACTTC. It translates to CASSAPAGAPGNIQYF.

The chain combines TRBV27 with TRBJ2-5; either TRBD1 or TRBD2 may supply D (5 bases each). The CDR3 has 15 amino acids. Germline CDR1 and CDR2: MNHEY and SMNVEV (reference sequence). V was trimmed by 5 bases and J by 1 base, leaving 14 bases between them. The DNA for the CDR3 is TGTGCCAGCAGTCCTCGTCCGGGACCCCAAGAGACCCAGTACTTC. As protein: CASSPRPGPQETQYF.

The sample holds many counts of this clonotype. The chain joins TRBV6-1 to TRBJ2-3; 12 bases map to TRBD1. Germline V gene sequence: CDR1 MNHNS, CDR2 SASEGT. The CDR3 has 16 amino acids. V gave up 2 bases and J gave up 3 bases; unmatched junction bases: 3. CDR3 loop: CASSEPGQGATDTQYF. DNA of the CDR3: TGTGCCAGCAGTGAACCGGGACAGGGGGCAACAGATACGCAGTATTTT.

On this clonotype itself: This may stem from a read error, because a much larger clone lies one nucleotide away. The gene calls are TRBV20-1 and TRBJ2-1; 14 positions match TRBD2. This CDR3 has 17 amino acids. Per germline, CDR1 DFQATT and CDR2 SNEGSKA (reference sequence). Trimming at V came to 0 bases and at J to 13 bases, leaving 14 bases not matched to a gene. CDR3 sequence (DNA): TGCAGTGCTAGAGATCCCGGGACTAGCGGGAGTGTAGAGACCCAGTTCTTC. As protein: CSARDPGTSGSVETQFF.

The chain is built from TRBV5-6 and TRBJ1-1; 10 nucleotides match TRBD1. The V segment lost 2 bases and the J segment 3 bases; nucleotides outside the gene matches: 4. This CDR3 is built from 15 residues. Germline V gene sequence: CDR1 SGHDT, CDR2 YYEEEE. CDR3: CASSFGDRGDTEAFF. CDR3 in DNA: TGTGCCAGCAGCTTTGGGGACAGGGGTGACACTGAAGCTTTCTTT.

This clonotype appeared many times. The chain links TRBV18 to TRBJ2-1; D unclear. The germline gives CDR1 KGHSH, CDR2 LQKENI. The CDR3 contains 14 residues. Trimming cost V 3 bases and J 5 bases, with 11 bases left between them. CDR3: CASSPTRPDNEQFF. The CDR3 nucleotides read TGTGCCAGCTCACCGACCAGACCGGACAATGAGCAGTTCTTC.

The V and J genes are TRBV5-8 and TRBJ2-1; 7 bases map to TRBD2. J gave up 0 bases and V 4 bases, and 4 bases lay outside the gene matches. Looked up from germline, CDR1 is SGHTS and CDR2 is YDEGEE. The CDR3 is 15 amino acids. As DNA, the CDR3 is TGTGCCAGCAGCGGGCGGGGGTACTCCTACAATGAGCAGTTCTTC. Translated: CASSGRGYSYNEQFF.

This clonotype was counted a few times. A much more abundant neighbour one base away suggests this may be a read error. The CDR3 DNA is TGTGCCAGCAGGCCGGGGGCGGGCGGTTACAATGAGCAGCTCTTC. Residues: CASRPGAGGYNEQLF. The chain recombines TRBV3-1 with TRBJ2-1; D may match TRBD1 or TRBD2 (6 bases each). The CDR3 totals 15 residues. Germline CDR1 is LGHDT and CDR2 is YNNKEL (reference sequence).

This clonotype was recorded many times. J is TRBJ2-7 and V is TRBV10-3; D is possibly TRBD1 or TRBD2 (6 bases each). The germline V and J ends were trimmed by 7 bases and 2 bases, with 12 bases remaining between them. The CDR3 extends over 13 amino acids. The germline gives CDR1 ENHRY, CDR2 SYGVKD. The CDR3 sequence is CAIKGDSAYEQYF. The CDR3 DNA reads as TGTGCCATCAAGGGGGACTCCGCCTACGAGCAGTACTTC.